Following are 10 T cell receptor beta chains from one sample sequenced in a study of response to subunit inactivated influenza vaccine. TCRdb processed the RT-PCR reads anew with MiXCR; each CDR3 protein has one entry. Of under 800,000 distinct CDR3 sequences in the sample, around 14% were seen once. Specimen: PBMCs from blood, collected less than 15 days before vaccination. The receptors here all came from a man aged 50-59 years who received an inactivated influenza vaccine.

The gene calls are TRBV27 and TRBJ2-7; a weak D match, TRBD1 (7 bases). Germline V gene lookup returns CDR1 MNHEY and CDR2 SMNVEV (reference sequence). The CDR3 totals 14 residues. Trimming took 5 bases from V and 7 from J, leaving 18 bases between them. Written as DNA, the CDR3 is TGTGCCAGCAGTCGGGGGACAGCGGGTCTAGAGCAGTACTTC. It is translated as CASSRGTAGLEQYF.

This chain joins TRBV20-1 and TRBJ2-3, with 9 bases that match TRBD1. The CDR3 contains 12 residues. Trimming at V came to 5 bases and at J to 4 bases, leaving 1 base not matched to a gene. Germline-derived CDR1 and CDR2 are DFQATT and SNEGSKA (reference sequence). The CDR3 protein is CSAWTGADTQYF. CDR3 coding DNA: TGCAGTGCTTGGACAGGGGCAGATACGCAGTATTTT.

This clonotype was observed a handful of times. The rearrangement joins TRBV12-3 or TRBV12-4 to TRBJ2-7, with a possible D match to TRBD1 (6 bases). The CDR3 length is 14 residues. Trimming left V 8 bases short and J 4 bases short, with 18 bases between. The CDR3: CASSVVGATYEQYF. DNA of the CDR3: TGTGCCAGCTCGGTAGTGGGGGCTACATACGAGCAGTACTTC.

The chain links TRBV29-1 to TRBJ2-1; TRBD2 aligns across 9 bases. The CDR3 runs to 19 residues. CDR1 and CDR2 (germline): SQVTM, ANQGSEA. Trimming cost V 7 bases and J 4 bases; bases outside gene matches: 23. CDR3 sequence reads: CSAQGGGAHLYAKYNEQFF. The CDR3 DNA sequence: TGCAGCGCCCAGGGCGGGGGGGCCCATTTATATGCGAAGTACAATGAGCAGTTCTTC.

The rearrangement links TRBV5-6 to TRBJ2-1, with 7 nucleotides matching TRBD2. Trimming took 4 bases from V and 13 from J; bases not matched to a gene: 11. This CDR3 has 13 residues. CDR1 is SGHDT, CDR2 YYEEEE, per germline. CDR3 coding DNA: TGTGCCAGCAGCCTTGGGAGAAGCGGGGATCAGTTCTTC. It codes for CASSLGRSGDQFF.

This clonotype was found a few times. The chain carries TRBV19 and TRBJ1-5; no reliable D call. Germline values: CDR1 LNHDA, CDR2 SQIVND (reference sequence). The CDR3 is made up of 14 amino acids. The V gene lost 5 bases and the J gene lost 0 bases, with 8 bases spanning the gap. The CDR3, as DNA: TGTGCCAGTAGTCGCATAGATAGCAATCAGCCCCAGCATTTT. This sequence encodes CASSRIDSNQPQHF.

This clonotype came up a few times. The CDR3 loop reads CASSLGIVYEQYF. The CDR3 nucleotides read TGTGCCAGCAGTCTCGGGATCGTCTACGAGCAGTACTTC. This rearrangement joins TRBV12-3 or TRBV12-4 to TRBJ2-7, with D possibly TRBD2 on 5 matching bases. Trimming stripped 5 bases from V and 3 bases from J, with 11 bases between. The CDR3 is made up of 13 amino acids.

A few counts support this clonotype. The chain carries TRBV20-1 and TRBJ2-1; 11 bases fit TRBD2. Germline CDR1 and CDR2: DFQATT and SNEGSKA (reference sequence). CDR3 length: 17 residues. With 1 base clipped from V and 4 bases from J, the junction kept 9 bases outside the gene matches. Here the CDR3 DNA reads TGCAGTGCTAGAGGTACTAGCGGGAGTAAAGCATACAATGAGCAGTTCTTC. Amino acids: CSARGTSGSKAYNEQFF.

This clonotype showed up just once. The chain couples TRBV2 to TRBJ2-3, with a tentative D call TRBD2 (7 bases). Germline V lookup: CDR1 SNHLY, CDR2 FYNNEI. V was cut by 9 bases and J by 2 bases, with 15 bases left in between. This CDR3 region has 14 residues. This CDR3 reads CASLRRGATDTQYF. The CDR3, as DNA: TGTGCCAGTCTCCGTCGGGGGGCCACAGATACGCAGTATTTT.

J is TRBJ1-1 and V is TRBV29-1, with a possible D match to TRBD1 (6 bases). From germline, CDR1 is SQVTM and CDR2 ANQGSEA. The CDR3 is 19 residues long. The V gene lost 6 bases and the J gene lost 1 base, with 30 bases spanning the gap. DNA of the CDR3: TGCAGCGTGCAGGGTGGAGGTTTTAGGGGGACGGGGGAGAACACTGAAGCTTTCTTT. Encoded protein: CSVQGGGFRGTGENTEAFF.